This T cell receptor beta chain comes out of a study of vaccination and CD4 T cells after COVID-19 (dated by TCRdb to 2022 to 2024). A note on the overall study: Convalescent patients had a positive SARS-CoV-2 result on nasal swab PCR, and of these patients, about ten had mild disease and one had severe disease. The convalescent cohort included six males and four females, with two Hispanic individuals, seven Caucasians, two Asians and one multiracial person. The time from the second vaccine dose to post-vaccine blood sampling had a median of approximately 72 days and ranged from roughly 12 to 241 days. Post-COVID blood samples were collected from convalescent patients a median of about 92 days after diagnosis, with a range of about 35 to 170 days. The spike-specific CD4+ TCR repertoire was compared before and after mRNA vaccination in over 9 COVID-19 convalescent patients and a handful of infection-naive healthy vaccine recipients. Participants got two doses of the Pfizer-BioNTech BNT162b2 vaccine (n=8) or two doses of the Moderna mRNA-1273 vaccine (n=2).

The germline V gene yields SGDLS for CDR1 and YYNGEE for CDR2. The CDR3 goes from the cysteine to the phenylalanine over 13 residues. CDR3 DNA only is kept here, 39 bases in frame from base 1. V sheds 3 bases and J sheds 5 bases, leaving 8 bases between their ends. Remarks on this clonotype: Its antigen is unknown. Base qualities are not recorded, but no much larger clone differs from it by a single base.

Positive SARS-CoV-2 PCR tests in the convalescent patients dated from March to December 2020, before Alpha, Beta and Delta variants emerged in the United States. Ficoll-Paque Plus gradient centrifugation was used to isolate PBMCs from whole blood, and the isolated PBMCs were then either used fresh or cryopreserved at -140C. Preparation of the library involved PCR. The data were produced on an Illumina iSeq 100. Per the source publication's procedure: Non-productive sequences were removed, and CDR3s not starting with C, not ending with F or W, or shorter than 7 amino acids were discarded. Levenshtein distances (stringdist) and unrooted phylogenetic trees (ape) in R version 3.6.1 were used to assess CDR3 homology. Through fastp at Q25 and MiXCR, TCRdb rebuilt clones from the public reads, retaining in-frame beta chains. All rows with the same CDR3 protein become a single entry with the most common DNA and genes. For this entry, the V and J calls and clone size follow TCRdb and not the study's own pipeline. In this sample the table shows 15,000 or so distinct CDR3 sequences, 69% of which occur a single time. The top ten clonotypes cover less than 1.5% of the sample.

Overall study outcomes, separate from this receptor: The study included relatively few convalescent patients and did not analyze early timepoints after natural infection. In convalescent patients, a median around 86% of post-vaccine SARS-CoV-2-reactive clones were detected only after vaccination, suggesting vaccine-specific priming. An increase in the median number of SARS-CoV-2-reactive clonotypes from approximately 23 after infection to approximately 41 after vaccination was observed, but the change was not found to be significant. In convalescent patients, nearly all vaccine-specific clones (304 of 307) were found to be mono-reactive for SARS-CoV-2 spike rather than cross-reactive with common cold coronaviruses.

This receptor was taken from a human donor who had recovered from COVID-19. The material sequenced was CD4+ T cells from blood, taken after SARS-CoV-2 vaccination. The chain employs TRBV9 and TRBJ2-2, with no confident D gene call. The DNA reads TGTGCCAGCAGCGGCCACATAACCGGGGAGCTGTTTTTT. This codes for CASSGHITGELFF.